This entry describes one T cell receptor (beta chain). Its antigen is unknown. Per-base quality was not reported, and no clone a single base away is much larger than it. The treatment or condition label corresponds to: in vitro stimulation with specific CMV peptide epitopes to enrich CMV-specific T cells. This entry is derived from a study of T cell repertoires in cytomegalovirus infection (dated by TCRdb to about 2019). At the level of the whole study: Alongside well-studied HLA-B-restricted epitopes, the peptide stimulations were aimed at recently identified HLA-C-restricted CMV epitopes, whose presentation resists viral immunomodulation. Donor HLA type was relevant to the analysis, because carriage of CMV infection together with the matching HLA type was indicated by public TCR beta signatures. What the authors observed across the whole study: In the ex vivo response, HLA-C-restricted CMV-specific TCR beta clonotypes were dominant, and in two of eight donors the single most frequent clonotype came from this HLA-C-restricted group. In both this cohort and an independent approximately 400-donor cohort, the cumulative frequency of public TCR beta family members distinguished carriers of CMV infection plus the relevant HLA type.

The CDR3 runs 16 residues from the cysteine to the phenylalanine. Only the CDR3 part of the read is kept: 48 bases, read in frame from the first base. V is pared back by 1 base and J by 1 base, with 11 bases lying between the germline termini. Taken from the germline V gene, the CDR1 and CDR2 loops are SGHTA and FQGNSA. Sequenced on an Illumina HiSeq 1500. TCRdb redid the processing of the public reads, applying fastp at Q25 and MiXCR, and retained in-frame beta chains. Each CDR3 protein appears once, grouped with its most common genes and DNA. The sample table records tens of thousands of distinct CDR3 sequences; around 43% of these occur just once. Approximately 94% of the sample is taken by the ten largest.

Source: CD8+ T cells from cultured PBMCs, taken from culture after CMV antigen stimulation. The chain couples TRBV7-2 to TRBJ2-4; the D gene is possibly TRBD2, with 6 bases matching. This TCR derives from a human donor in good health (CMV status not recorded). Some clones in this sample may be carry-over from other donors' samples. For the CDR3, the sequence is CASSLDGRLAKNIQYF. The DNA sequence is TGTGCCAGCAGCTTAGATGGGAGGCTGGCCAAAAACATTCAGTACTTC.